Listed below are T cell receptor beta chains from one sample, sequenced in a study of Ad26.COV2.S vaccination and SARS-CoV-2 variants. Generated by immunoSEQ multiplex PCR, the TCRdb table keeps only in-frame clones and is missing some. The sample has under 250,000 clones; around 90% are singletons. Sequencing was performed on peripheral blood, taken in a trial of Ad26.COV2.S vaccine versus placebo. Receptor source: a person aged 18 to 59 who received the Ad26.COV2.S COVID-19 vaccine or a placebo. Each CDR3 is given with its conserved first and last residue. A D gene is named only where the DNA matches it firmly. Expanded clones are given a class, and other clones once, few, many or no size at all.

CDR3aa: CATSGDPAPYNEQFF; CDR3nt: TGTGCCACCAGTGGAGACCCGGCCCCCTACAATGAGCAGTTCTTC; abundance: -; len: 15; d_gene: -; j_gene: TRBJ2-1; v_gene: TRBV24-1
CDR3aa: CASSMGQGAIYEQYF; CDR3nt: TGTGCCAGTAGTATGGGACAGGGGGCAATCTACGAGCAGTACTTC; abundance: -; len: 15; d_gene: TRBD1; j_gene: TRBJ2-7; v_gene: TRBV19
CDR3aa: CASSLEASYEQYF; CDR3nt: TGTGCCAGCAGCTTGGAGGCGTCCTACGAGCAGTACTTC; abundance: -; len: 13; d_gene: -; j_gene: TRBJ2-7; v_gene: TRBV5-4
CDR3aa: CAISSPTGGGNTIYF; CDR3nt: TGTGCCATCAGTTCCCCCACAGGGGGAGGAAACACCATATATTTT; abundance: -; len: 15; d_gene: TRBD1; j_gene: TRBJ1-3; v_gene: TRBV10-3
CDR3aa: CASSILGTGVGYTF; CDR3nt: TGTGCCAGTAGTATTTTAGGGACAGGGGTCGGCTACACCTTC; abundance: -; len: 14; d_gene: TRBD1; j_gene: TRBJ1-2; v_gene: TRBV19
CDR3aa: CATSGRNTAGGPGELFF; CDR3nt: TGTGCCACCAGCGGGCGTAATACCGCGGGAGGCCCCGGGGAGCTGTTTTTT; abundance: -; len: 17; d_gene: TRBD2; j_gene: TRBJ2-2; v_gene: TRBV15
CDR3aa: CASSPRTRDTGELFF; CDR3nt: TGTGCCAGCTCACCAAGGACTAGAGACACCGGGGAGCTGTTTTTT; abundance: -; len: 15; d_gene: TRBD2; j_gene: TRBJ2-2; v_gene: TRBV18
CDR3aa: CASSNGSRVWAKNIQYF; CDR3nt: TGTGCCAGTAGTAACGGGAGCAGGGTGTGGGCCAAAAACATTCAGTACTTC; abundance: -; len: 17; d_gene: -; j_gene: TRBJ2-4; v_gene: TRBV19
CDR3aa: CASSLTTTDTQYF; CDR3nt: TGTGCCAGTAGTCTGACGACTACAGATACGCAGTATTTT; abundance: -; len: 13; d_gene: -; j_gene: TRBJ2-3; v_gene: TRBV19
CDR3aa: CASSEDSRQDYQPQHF; CDR3nt: TGTGCCAGCAGTGAGGATTCCCGGCAGGACTATCAGCCCCAGCATTTT; abundance: -; len: 16; d_gene: -; j_gene: TRBJ1-5; v_gene: TRBV6-1
CDR3aa: CASSAGPGGSTDTQYF; CDR3nt: TGTGCCAGCAGTGCCGGGCCCGGGGGGAGCACAGATACGCAGTATTTT; abundance: few; len: 16; d_gene: TRBD2; j_gene: TRBJ2-3; v_gene: TRBV6-4
CDR3aa: CASRDYGGEKLFF; CDR3nt: TGTGCCAGCAGAGACTATGGAGGTGAAAAACTGTTTTTT; abundance: -; len: 13; d_gene: -; j_gene: TRBJ1-4; v_gene: TRBV5-4
CDR3aa: CASSISSRMNTEAFF; CDR3nt: TGTGCCAGTAGTATATCTTCCAGAATGAACACTGAAGCTTTCTTT; abundance: -; len: 15; d_gene: -; j_gene: TRBJ1-1; v_gene: TRBV19
CDR3aa: CASSRTGVADTQYF; CDR3nt: TGTGCCAGCTCACGAACAGGGGTAGCAGATACGCAGTATTTT; abundance: once; len: 14; d_gene: TRBD1; j_gene: TRBJ2-3; v_gene: TRBV18
CDR3aa: CASSLGSQNTGELFF; CDR3nt: TGTGCCAGCAGCTTAGGTTCGCAGAACACCGGGGAGCTGTTTTTT; abundance: -; len: 15; d_gene: -; j_gene: TRBJ2-2; v_gene: TRBV7-2
CDR3aa: CASSQEPGLAGEQYF; CDR3nt: TGCGCCAGCAGCCAAGAACCGGGACTAGCGGGGGAGCAGTACTTC; abundance: -; len: 15; d_gene: TRBD2; j_gene: TRBJ2-7; v_gene: TRBV4-1
CDR3aa: CSASEGFYSYNEQFF; CDR3nt: TGCAGTGCTAGTGAAGGTTTCTACTCCTACAATGAGCAGTTCTTC; abundance: -; len: 15; d_gene: -; j_gene: TRBJ2-1; v_gene: TRBV20-1